This T cell receptor (beta chain) was documented in a study of T cells in Graves' hyperthyroidism and ophthalmopathy. In its sample, this clonotype was seen many times. The authors took PBMCs from 10 ml fresh peripheral blood. The TCR beta CDR3 regions underwent amplification using RNA transcripts as the source. A first-round RT-PCR of the TCR CDR3 used the HTBI primer set. TCRdb passed the multiplex PCR reads through MiXCR, listing each CDR3 protein once. The sample gives roughly 600,000 distinct CDR3 sequences, roughly 14% of which show up once; approximately 12% is in the top ten. The trim removed 2 bases at V and 4 bases at J, leaving 10 bases unmatched. This CDR3 has 17 amino acids.

This clonotype was sampled from a woman between 50 and 59 years old with Graves' ophthalmopathy. The chain combines TRBV12-3 or TRBV12-4 with TRBJ1-1; 10 bases map to TRBD1. The specimen sequenced was blood. CDR3: CASSLFGQGGPGTEAFF. DNA for the CDR3: TGTGCCAGCAGTTTATTCGGACAGGGGGGCCCGGGCACTGAAGCTTTCTTT.